What follows is one T cell receptor (beta chain) and its context. Its cognate antigen has yet to be identified. Base qualities are not recorded, but no much larger clone differs from it by a single base. The data were obtained in a study of T cell changes during pregnancy in multiple sclerosis (dated by TCRdb to between 2019 and 2020). For context, the study as a whole: Changes in the T cell repertoire over the course of pregnancy were examined in this study in women with multiple sclerosis.

Library generation was performed with the immunoSEQ multiplex PCR assay. Imported from immuneACCESS, the table was reduced by TCRdb to in-frame sequences with V and J called. These copies leave out some clones; in studies compared against another copy, an unresolved V gene accounts for under half, and the cause of the remainder is not known. Counted in this sample were 60,000 or so clones; around 90% of them appeared once. The ten biggest clones cover around 0.85% of the sample. Including cysteine and phenylalanine, the CDR3 has 15 amino acids. Only the CDR3 DNA is retained, 45 bases long and in frame from the first base. CDR1 MNHEY and CDR2 SMNVEV are derived from the germline V gene (reference sequence). Trimming removed 4 bases from V and 3 bases from J, leaving 15 bases between the germline ends.

This receptor was taken from a female donor in good health, enrolled as a control in a pregnancy study. The sequences come from peripheral blood, collected in the first trimester of pregnancy. The sequence is built from TRBV27 and TRBJ1-1; a tentative D match to TRBD1 spans 6 bases. The CDR3 in this case is CASSSQGYSDTEAFF. In nucleotide form, the sequence is TGTGCCAGCAGTTCACAGGGCTATTCTGACACTGAAGCTTTCTTT.